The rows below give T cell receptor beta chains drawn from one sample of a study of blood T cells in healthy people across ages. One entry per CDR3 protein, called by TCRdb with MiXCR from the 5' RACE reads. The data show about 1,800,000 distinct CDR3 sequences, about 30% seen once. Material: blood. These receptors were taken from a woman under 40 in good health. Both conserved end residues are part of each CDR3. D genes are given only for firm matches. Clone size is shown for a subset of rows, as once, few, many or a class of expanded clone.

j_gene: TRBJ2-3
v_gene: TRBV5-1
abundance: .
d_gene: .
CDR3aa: CASSLEPVTDTQYF
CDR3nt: TGCGCCAGCAGCTTGGAGCCAGTCACAGATACGCAGTATTTT

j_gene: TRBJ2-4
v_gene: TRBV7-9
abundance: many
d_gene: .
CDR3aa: CASSSTGAPGHKNIQYF
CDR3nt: TGTGCCAGCAGCTCAACCGGGGCCCCCGGGCACAAAAACATTCAGTACTTC

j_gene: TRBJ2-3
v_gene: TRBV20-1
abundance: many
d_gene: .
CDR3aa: CSAALDLPQYF
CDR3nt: TGCAGTGCTGCGCTCGACTTGCCCCAGTATTTT

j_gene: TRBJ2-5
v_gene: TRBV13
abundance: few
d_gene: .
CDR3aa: CASSFPRRRETQYF
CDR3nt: TGTGCCAGCAGCTTTCCCCGACGCCGAGAGACCCAGTACTTC

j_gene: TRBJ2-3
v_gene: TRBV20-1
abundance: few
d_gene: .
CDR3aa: CSAGDGTDTQYF
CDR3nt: TGCAGTGCTGGGGACGGCACAGATACGCAGTATTTT

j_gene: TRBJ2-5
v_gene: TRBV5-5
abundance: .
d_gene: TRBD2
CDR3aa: CASSLRHSGGETQYF
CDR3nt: TGTGCCAGCAGCTTGAGGCATAGCGGGGGGGAGACCCAGTACTTC

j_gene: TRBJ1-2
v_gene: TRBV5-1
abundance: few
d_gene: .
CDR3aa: CASRVSGTFDGYTF
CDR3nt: TGCGCCAGCCGGGTCTCTGGGACATTTGATGGCTACACCTTC

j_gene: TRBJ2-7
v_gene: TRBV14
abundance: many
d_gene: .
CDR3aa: CASSQELPSTSYEQYF
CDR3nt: TGTGCCAGCAGCCAAGAATTGCCCTCCACTAGCTACGAGCAGTACTTC

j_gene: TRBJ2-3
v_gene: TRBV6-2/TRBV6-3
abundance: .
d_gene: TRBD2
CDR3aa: CASSPASGRIGDTQYF
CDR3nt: TGTGCCAGCAGCCCAGCCAGCGGGAGAATTGGAGATACGCAGTATTTT

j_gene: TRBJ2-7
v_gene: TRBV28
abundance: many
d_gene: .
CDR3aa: CASSLGGTAFYEQYF
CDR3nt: TGTGCCAGCAGTCTAGGCGGGACAGCGTTTTACGAGCAGTACTTC

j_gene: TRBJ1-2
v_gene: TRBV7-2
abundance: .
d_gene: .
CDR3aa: CASSLVEDYGYTF
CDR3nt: TGTGCCAGCAGCTTAGTGGAGGACTATGGCTACACCTTC

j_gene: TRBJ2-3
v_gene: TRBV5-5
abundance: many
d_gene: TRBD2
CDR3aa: CASSLSGTTDTQYF
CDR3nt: TGTGCCAGCAGCTTGAGCGGGACCACAGATACGCAGTATTTT

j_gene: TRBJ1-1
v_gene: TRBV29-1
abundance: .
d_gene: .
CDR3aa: CNRIMTEAFF
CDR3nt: TGCAATCGGATCATGACTGAAGCTTTCTTT

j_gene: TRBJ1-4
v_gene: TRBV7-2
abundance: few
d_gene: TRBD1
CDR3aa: CASRYSGQAINEKLFF
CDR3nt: TGTGCCAGCAGATACTCCGGACAGGCGATAAATGAAAAATTGTTTTTT

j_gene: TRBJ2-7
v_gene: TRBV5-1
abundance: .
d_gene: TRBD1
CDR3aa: CASRQSSGTGGMYEQYF
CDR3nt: TGCGCCAGCAGACAGTCTTCCGGGACAGGGGGCATGTACGAGCAGTACTTC

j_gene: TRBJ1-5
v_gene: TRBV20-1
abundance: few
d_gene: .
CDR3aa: CSAANHRVSRNQPQHF
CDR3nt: TGCAGTGCGGCAAACCACAGGGTTTCTCGCAATCAGCCCCAGCATTTT

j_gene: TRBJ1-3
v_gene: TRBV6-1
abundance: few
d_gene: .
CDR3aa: CASILPPRYTNSGNTIYF
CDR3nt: TGTGCCAGCATCCTTCCTCCCCGCTACACTAACTCTGGAAACACCATATATTTT

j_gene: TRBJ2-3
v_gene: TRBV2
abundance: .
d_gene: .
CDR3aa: CASAPAGTDTQYF
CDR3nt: TGTGCCAGCGCCCCAGCGGGTACAGATACGCAGTATTTT

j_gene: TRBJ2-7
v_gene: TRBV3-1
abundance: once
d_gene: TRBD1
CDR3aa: CASSQAARTGNEQYF
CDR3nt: TGTGCCAGCAGCCAAGCGGCAAGGACAGGGAACGAGCAGTACTTC

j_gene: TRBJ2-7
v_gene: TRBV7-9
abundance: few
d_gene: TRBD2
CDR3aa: CASSPGLGELAAKGYEQYF
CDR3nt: TGTGCCAGCAGCCCAGGCTTAGGTGAACTAGCGGCGAAAGGCTACGAGCAGTACTTC

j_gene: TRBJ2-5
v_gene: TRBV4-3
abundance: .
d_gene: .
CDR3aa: CASSQDIASQEAQYF
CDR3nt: TGCGCCAGCAGCCAAGATATAGCCAGCCAAGAGGCCCAGTACTTC

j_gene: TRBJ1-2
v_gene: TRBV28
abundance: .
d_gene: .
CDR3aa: CASEENYGYTF
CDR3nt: TGTGCCAGCGAAGAGAACTATGGCTACACCTTC

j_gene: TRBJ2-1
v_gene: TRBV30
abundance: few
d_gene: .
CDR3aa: CAWSLRAIYELFF
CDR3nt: TGTGCCTGGAGTTTGAGGGCGATATATGAGCTGTTCTTC

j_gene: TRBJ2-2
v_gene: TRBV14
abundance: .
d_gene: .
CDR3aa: CASSQARGTGELFF
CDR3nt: TGTGCCAGCAGTCAGGCCCGGGGCACCGGGGAGCTGTTTTTT

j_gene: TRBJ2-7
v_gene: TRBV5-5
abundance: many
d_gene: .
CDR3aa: CASSLVDQQYF
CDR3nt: TGTGCCAGCAGCTTGGTGGACCAGCAGTACTTC

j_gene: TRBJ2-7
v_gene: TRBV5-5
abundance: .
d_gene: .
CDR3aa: CASSSRPQGVIYEQYF
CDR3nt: TGTGCCAGCAGCTCGCGACCCCAGGGTGTGATCTACGAGCAGTACTTC

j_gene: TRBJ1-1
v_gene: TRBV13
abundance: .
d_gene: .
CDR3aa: CASSPWASRRAFF
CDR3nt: TGTGCCAGCAGCCCCTGGGCCTCCCGCCGGGCTTTCTTT

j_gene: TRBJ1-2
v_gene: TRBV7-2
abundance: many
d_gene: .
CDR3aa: CASSRNHLYGYTF
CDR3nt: TGTGCCAGCAGCCGGAACCACCTCTATGGCTACACCTTC

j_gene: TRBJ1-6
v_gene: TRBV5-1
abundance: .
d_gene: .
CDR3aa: CASRRSGRDNSPLHF
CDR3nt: TGCGCCAGCAGGAGGTCGGGTAGAGATAATTCACCCCTCCACTTT

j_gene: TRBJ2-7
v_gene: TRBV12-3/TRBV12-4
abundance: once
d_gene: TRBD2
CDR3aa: CASSPSGGRMDGQYF
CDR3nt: TGTGCCAGCAGTCCCTCCGGCGGGAGAATGGACGGGCAGTACTTC

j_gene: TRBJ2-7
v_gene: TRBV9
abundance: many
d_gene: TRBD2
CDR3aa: CASSVGTGGLAVEGEQYF
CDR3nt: TGTGCCAGCAGCGTAGGAACTGGCGGACTAGCAGTAGAAGGCGAGCAGTACTTC

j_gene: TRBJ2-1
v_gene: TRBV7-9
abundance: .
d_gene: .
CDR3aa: CASRQADEQFF
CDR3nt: TGTGCCAGCAGGCAGGCGGATGAGCAGTTCTTC

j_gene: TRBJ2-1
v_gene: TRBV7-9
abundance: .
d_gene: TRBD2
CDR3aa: CASSPRLLAGVYNEQFF
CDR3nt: TGTGCCAGCAGCCCTAGGCTTCTAGCGGGGGTATACAATGAGCAGTTCTTC

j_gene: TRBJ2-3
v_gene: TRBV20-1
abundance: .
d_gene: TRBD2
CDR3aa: CSARHGLATPDTQYF
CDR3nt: TGCAGTGCTAGGCATGGACTAGCGACCCCAGATACGCAGTATTTT

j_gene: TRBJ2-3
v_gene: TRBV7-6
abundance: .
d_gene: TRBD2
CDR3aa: CASSLGLAGASFGQYF
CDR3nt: TGTGCCAGCAGCTTAGGGCTAGCGGGGGCCTCTTTTGGGCAGTATTTT